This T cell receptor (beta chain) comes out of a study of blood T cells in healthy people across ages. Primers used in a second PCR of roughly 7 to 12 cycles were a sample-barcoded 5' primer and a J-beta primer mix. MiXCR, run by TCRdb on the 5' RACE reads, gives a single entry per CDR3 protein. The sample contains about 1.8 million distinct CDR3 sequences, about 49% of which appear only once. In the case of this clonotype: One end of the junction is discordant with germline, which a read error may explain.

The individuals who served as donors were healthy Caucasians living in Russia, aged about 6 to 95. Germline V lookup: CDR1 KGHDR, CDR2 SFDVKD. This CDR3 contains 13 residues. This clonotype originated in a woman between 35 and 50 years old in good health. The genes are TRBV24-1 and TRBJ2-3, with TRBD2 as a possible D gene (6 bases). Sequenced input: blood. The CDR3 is CVTSDFNGGTQYF. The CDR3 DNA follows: TGTGTCACCAGTGATTTTAACGGGGGTACGCAGTATTTT.